Below, 14 T cell receptor beta chains from the same sample are listed, as sequenced in a study of blood T cell repertoires in COVID-19. The table came from immunoSEQ multiplex PCR; TCRdb's copy has only in-frame clones and leaves some out. The repertoire holds about 150,000 clones, with about 88% as singletons. Specimen: peripheral blood. The receptor source for this set is a woman in her seventies with acute or convalescent COVID-19.

In DNA, the CDR3 is TGTGCCAGTAGCGAGACAGGCCGATACGGCACTGAAGCTTTCTTT. This codes for CASSETGRYGTEAFF. The rearrangement links TRBV19 to TRBJ1-1, with a weak D call TRBD1 (6 bases). The V end was cut by 6 bases, the J end by 4 bases, with 18 bases between. The germline V gene has CDR1 LNHDA and CDR2 SQIVND (reference sequence). The CDR3 spans 15 residues. The whole variable domain, remainder taken from reference TRBV19 and TRBJ1-1, is DGGITQSPKYLFRKEGQNVTLSCEQNLNHDAMYWYRQDPGQGLRLIYYSQIVNDFQKGDIAEGYSVSREKKESFPLTVTSAQKNPTAFYLCASSETGRYGTEAFFGQGTRLTVV.

This chain connects TRBV3-1 (or the pseudogene TRBV3-2) to TRBJ1-6, with TRBD1 identical over 7 bases. The CDR3 consists of 13 residues. With V trimmed by 4 bases and J by 7 bases, 1 base remained unmatched. Germline CDR1 is LGHDT and CDR2 is YNNKEL (reference sequence). CDR3 coding DNA: TGTGCCAGCAGCCCGGGACAGAATTCACCCCTCCACTTT. This encodes CASSPGQNSPLHF.

About this clone: A much larger clone sits a single nucleotide away, making a read error possible. At the DNA level, this CDR3 is encoded by other sequences in the same sample as well. The chain recombines TRBV2 with TRBJ1-1; TRBD1 agrees at 7 bases. Germline values: CDR1 SNHLY, CDR2 FYNNEI. The CDR3 covers 13 residues. The J segment lost 2 bases and the V segment lost 4 bases, leaving 1 base of the junction unmatched. As DNA, the CDR3 is TGTGCCAGCAGTGGACAGGGAAACACTGAAGCTTTCTTT. This codes for CASSGQGNTEAFF.

V gene TRBV7-9 combines with J gene TRBJ1-2; 8 bases align to TRBD1. Germline-derived CDR1 and CDR2 are SEHNR and FQNEAQ (reference sequence). The CDR3 spans 17 residues. V gave up 5 bases and J gave up 2 bases; unmatched junction bases: 13. The CDR3 DNA reads TGTGCCAGCAGCCCAGAACCCAGACAGGGGCCGAACTATGGCTACACCTTC. It codes for CASSPEPRQGPNYGYTF.

This sequence joins TRBV7-8 and TRBJ1-2; 9 bases line up with TRBD1. The CDR3 has 15 residues. Per the germline V gene, CDR1 is SGHVS and CDR2 is FQNEAQ. V shed 5 bases, J shed 0 bases, and the junction held 4 bases outside the gene matches. The CDR3 region is CASSARDRANYGYTF. DNA for the CDR3: TGTGCCAGCAGCGCCCGGGACAGGGCTAACTATGGCTACACCTTC.

This clone came up once. The chain couples TRBV2 to TRBJ2-4, with D possibly TRBD2 on 5 matching bases. V was cut by 6 bases and J by 1 base, with 13 bases left in between. Per germline, CDR1 SNHLY and CDR2 FYNNEI. The CDR3 loop spans 15 amino acids. CDR3 coding DNA: TGTGCCAGCAGAGTCTCGTCGGGGGCCAAAAACATTCAGTACTTC. This sequence encodes CASRVSSGAKNIQYF.

The chain combines TRBV5-6 with TRBJ1-3; D gene unclear. This CDR3 is built from 15 residues. CDR1 is SGHDT, CDR2 YYEEEE, per germline. V was pared by 2 bases and J by 4 bases, with 13 bases between. This chain's CDR3 is CASSFTPGSGNTIYF. In DNA form, the CDR3 reads TGTGCCAGCAGCTTCACCCCAGGATCCGGAAACACCATATATTTT.

The V and J genes are TRBV7-3 and TRBJ1-5; 7 bases are shared with TRBD1. The germline CDR1 and CDR2 sequences are SGHTA and FQGTGA. The CDR3 has 13 amino acids. V was pared by 5 bases and J by 4 bases, with 2 bases of the junction left unmatched. DNA for the CDR3: TGTGCCAGCAGCATACAGGGGAATCAGCCCCAGCATTTT. Its translation is CASSIQGNQPQHF.

V gene TRBV29-1 combines with J gene TRBJ2-7, with 8 bases lining up with TRBD1. The germline CDR1 and CDR2 sequences are SQVTM and ANQGSEA. This CDR3 contains 11 residues. The CDR3 reads CRADRGYEQYF. Here the CDR3 DNA reads TGCAGAGCCGACAGGGGCTACGAGCAGTACTTC.

V usage is TRBV5-1 and J usage is TRBJ1-5, with 10 nucleotides matching TRBD1. V lost 0 bases, J lost 0 bases, and 3 bases stayed unmatched. Germline values: CDR1 SGHRS, CDR2 YFSETQ. This CDR3 spans 17 amino acids. CDR3 loop: CASSLGGTGVSNQPQHF. CDR3 nucleotides: TGCGCCAGCAGCTTGGGAGGGACAGGGGTTAGCAATCAGCCCCAGCATTTT.

CDR3 nucleotide sequence: TGCAGTGCTACCCGGGAGGGGAAACTGTTTTTT. This translates into CSATREGKLFF. This chain uses TRBV20-1 with TRBJ1-4, with TRBD1 as a possible D gene (5 bases). The CDR3 contains 11 residues. The V and J ends lost 4 bases and 11 bases respectively, with 11 bases between them. The germline CDR1 and CDR2 sequences are DFQATT and SNEGSKA (reference sequence).

This clone is a singleton in its sample. The gene calls are TRBV6-5 and TRBJ1-2; the match to TRBD1 covers 7 bases. V gave up 6 bases and J gave up 2 bases; unmatched junction bases: 9. The CDR3 spans 15 residues. Per the germline V gene, CDR1 is MNHEY and CDR2 is SVGAGI. The CDR3 spells CASRPDRAGNYGYTF. CDR3 in DNA: TGTGCCAGCAGGCCTGACAGGGCGGGGAACTATGGCTACACCTTC.

The J gene is TRBJ1-1, the V gene TRBV11-3; possibly TRBD1 for D (5 bases). This CDR3 has 14 amino acids. From germline, CDR1 is SGHNT and CDR2 YENEEA. The V end was cut by 6 bases, the J end by 5 bases, with 16 bases between. The CDR3 loop reads CASSLSGAGTEAFF. CDR3 DNA: TGTGCCAGCAGTTTGAGCGGGGCTGGGACTGAAGCTTTCTTT.

The J gene is TRBJ1-3, the V gene TRBV7-9; 7 bases are shared with TRBD1. This CDR3 has 15 amino acids. CDR1 SEHNR and CDR2 FQNEAQ come from the germline V gene (reference sequence). Germline trimming cut 3 bases from V and 2 bases from J; bases unmatched to any gene: 4. As DNA, the CDR3 is TGTGCCAGCAGCTTGGCGACAGGGACTGGAAACACCATATATTTT. This translates into CASSLATGTGNTIYF.